These 16 T cell receptor beta chains came from one sample sequenced in a study of blood T cell repertoires in COVID-19. Sequenced by immunoSEQ multiplex PCR; TCRdb stores in-frame clones only, minus some. The sample has over 150,000 clones; about 90% are singletons. The sequenced material came from peripheral blood. These TCRs come from a middle-aged man with acute or convalescent COVID-19.

A single count supports this clone. This rearrangement joins TRBV11-2 to TRBJ1-1; the D is unclear. The CDR3 totals 13 residues. Germline V lookup: CDR1 SGHAT, CDR2 FQNNGV. Trimming left V 2 bases short and J 1 base short, with 5 bases between. The CDR3, as DNA: TGTGCCAGCAGCTTACAAGCGAACACTGAAGCTTTCTTT. It encodes CASSLQANTEAFF.

The V call is TRBV5-1, the J call TRBJ2-1; D is uncertain. The CDR3 consists of 12 residues. Germline V CDR1 and CDR2: SGHRS, YFSETQ. Trimming left V 4 bases short and J 2 bases short, with 4 bases between. CDR3 sequence (DNA): TGCGCCAGCAGCGCGACCTACAATGAGCAGTTCTTC. Its translation is CASSATYNEQFF.

The rearrangement uses TRBV6-5 and TRBJ1-4, with 8 bases lining up with TRBD1. The CDR3 loop spans 15 amino acids. Trimming cost V 2 bases and J 7 bases; bases outside gene matches: 6. Germline CDR1 reads MNHEY; CDR2 reads SVGAGI. CDR3 nucleotide sequence: TGTGCCAGCAGTTACCAGACAGGGGCCGGTGAAAAACTGTTTTTT. Amino acids: CASSYQTGAGEKLFF.

The chain recombines TRBV29-1 with TRBJ2-6, with D possibly matching TRBD1 (5 bases). Trimming cost V 6 bases and J 4 bases, with 13 bases left between them. The germline gives CDR1 SQVTM, CDR2 ANQGSEA. The CDR3 has 14 amino acids. This chain's CDR3 is CSVQGWAGANVLTF. In nucleotides, the CDR3 is TGCAGCGTCCAGGGATGGGCCGGGGCCAACGTCCTGACTTTC.

The J gene is TRBJ2-7, the V gene TRBV21-1; the table's D gene call, TRBD2, was not cross checked with the DNA. TRBV21-1 is classified as a pseudogene. The CDR3 covers 12 residues. In nucleotides, the CDR3 is TGTGCCAGCAGCAAAGGGAGATACGAGCAGTACTTC. It encodes CASSKGRYEQYF.

The rearrangement joins TRBV7-9 to TRBJ2-1; D possibly corresponds to TRBD2 (5 bases). The germline V gene has CDR1 SEHNR and CDR2 FQNEAQ (reference sequence). The CDR3 totals 13 residues. The V end lost 10 bases, the J end lost 2 bases, and 12 bases lay between the germline ends. The CDR3 DNA reads as TGTGCCACTGTGACCGGGACCTACAATGAGCAGTTCTTC. This translates into CATVTGTYNEQFF.

The chain is built from TRBV6-5 and TRBJ2-7, with 9 bases aligning to TRBD1. V trimming: 7 bases; J trimming: 4 bases; junction bases outside the gene matches: 8. The CDR3 is made up of 14 amino acids. Germline V CDR1 and CDR2: MNHEY, SVGAGI. Here the CDR3 reads CASTMTGGLYEQYV. CDR3 DNA: TGTGCCAGCACCATGACAGGGGGACTTTACGAGCAGTACGTC.

V and J are TRBV12-3 or TRBV12-4 and TRBJ2-3; D is possibly TRBD1 (7 bases). The CDR3 is made up of 13 amino acids. V lost 6 bases and J lost 5, with 12 bases in between. CDR3 DNA: TGTGCCAGCAGACGCAGGGGGGAAGATACGCAGTATTTT. Residues: CASRRRGEDTQYF.

This rearrangement joins TRBV7-3 to TRBJ2-2, with 7 bases aligning to TRBD1. The CDR3 consists of 17 residues. CDR1 and CDR2 (germline): SGHTA, FQGTGA. J gave up 2 bases and V 5 bases, and 11 bases lay outside the gene matches. CDR3 protein: CASSPRTGTANTGELFF. CDR3 nucleotides: TGTGCCAGCAGCCCGAGAACCGGGACAGCTAACACCGGGGAGCTGTTTTTT.

This chain joins TRBV5-5 and TRBJ2-3; D not resolved. This CDR3 is built from 14 residues. Trimming shortened V by 2 bases and J by 2 bases, and 9 bases separated the two germline ends. Germline V gives CDR1 SGHKS, CDR2 YYEKEE (reference sequence). The CDR3 DNA follows: TGTGCCAGCAGCTTAACACCCTTCACAGATACGCAGTATTTT. Its protein is CASSLTPFTDTQYF.

This clone showed up just once. The gene calls are TRBV28 and TRBJ2-1; TRBD2 agrees at 10 bases. The CDR3 totals 14 residues. Germline CDR1 is MDHEN and CDR2 is SYDVKM. V lost 5 bases and J lost 5; bases outside the gene matches: 3. The CDR3 loop is CASSLTSGNNEQFF. The CDR3 DNA reads as TGTGCCAGCAGTCTAACTAGCGGGAACAATGAGCAGTTCTTC.

V gene TRBV24-1 combines with J gene TRBJ2-3; D is perhaps TRBD2 (7 bases). CDR1 is KGHDR, CDR2 SFDVKD, per germline. Trimming removed 4 bases at V and 6 bases at J, with 10 bases between. The length of the CDR3 is 13 residues. The CDR3 DNA reads TGTGCCACCAGTGAGGGGGGGGCGGATACGCAGTATTTT. Its translation: CATSEGGADTQYF.

The chain uses TRBV11-1 and TRBJ2-7; TRBD2 agrees at 10 bases. Germline CDR1 SGHAT, CDR2 FQDESV (reference sequence). The CDR3 extends over 15 amino acids. V lost 1 base, J lost 6 bases, and 6 bases stayed unmatched. As DNA, the CDR3 is TGTGCCAGCAGCTTAGGACTAGCGGGTCAAGGCGAGCAGTACTTC. It encodes CASSLGLAGQGEQYF.

This clone was counted a single time. J is TRBJ2-5 and V is TRBV5-1; 8 nucleotides line up with TRBD2. V lost 1 base, J lost 3 bases, and 5 bases stayed unmatched. The CDR3 runs 15 residues. CDR1 and CDR2 (germline): SGHRS, YFSETQ. The CDR3 DNA reads TGCGCCAGCAGCTTGCTTGGGACTAGGGAAGAGACCCAGTACTTC. It specifies CASSLLGTREETQYF.

This sequence joins TRBV3-1 (or the pseudogene TRBV3-2) and TRBJ2-1; D is perhaps TRBD2 (5 bases). Trimming took off 3 bases at V and 14 bases at J, with 11 bases between the two ends. This CDR3 has 11 residues. CDR1 is LGHDT and CDR2 is YNNKEL in the germline V gene (reference sequence). The CDR3 region is CASSHGVGEFF. The CDR3, as DNA: TGTGCCAGCAGCCACGGGGTCGGGGAGTTCTTC.

The chain links TRBV28 to TRBJ1-5; D unclear. V lost 4 bases and J lost 2, with 12 bases in between. Germline V CDR1 and CDR2: MDHEN, SYDVKM. The CDR3 contains 15 residues. As DNA, the CDR3 is TGTGCCAGCAGTTCGGTACAGACCGGCAATCAGCCCCAGCATTTT. Amino acids: CASSSVQTGNQPQHF.